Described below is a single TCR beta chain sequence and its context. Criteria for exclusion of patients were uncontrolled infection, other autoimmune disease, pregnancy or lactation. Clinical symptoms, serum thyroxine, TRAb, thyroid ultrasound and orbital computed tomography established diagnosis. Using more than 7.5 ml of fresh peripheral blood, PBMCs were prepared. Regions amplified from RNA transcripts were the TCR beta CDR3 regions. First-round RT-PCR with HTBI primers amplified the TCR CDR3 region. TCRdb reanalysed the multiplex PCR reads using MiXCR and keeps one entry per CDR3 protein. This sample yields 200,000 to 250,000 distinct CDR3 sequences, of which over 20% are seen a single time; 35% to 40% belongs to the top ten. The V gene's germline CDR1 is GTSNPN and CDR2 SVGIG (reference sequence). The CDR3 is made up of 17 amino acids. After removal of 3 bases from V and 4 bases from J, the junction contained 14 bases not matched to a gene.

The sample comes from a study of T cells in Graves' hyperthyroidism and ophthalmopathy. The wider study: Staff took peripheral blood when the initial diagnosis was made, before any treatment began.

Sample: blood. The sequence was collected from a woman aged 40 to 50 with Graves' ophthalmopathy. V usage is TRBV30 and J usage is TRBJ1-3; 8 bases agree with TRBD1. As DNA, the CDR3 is TGTGCCTGGAGAAGGGGCAGGGGGCTTGATGTCGGAAACACCATATATTTT. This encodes CAWRRGRGLDVGNTIYF. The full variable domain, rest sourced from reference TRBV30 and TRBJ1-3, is SQTIHQWPATLVQPVGSPLSLECTVEGTSNPNLYWYRQAAGRGLQLLFYSVGIGQISSEVPQNLSASRPQDRQFILSSKKLLLSDSGFYLCAWRRGRGLDVGNTIYFGEGSWLTVV.